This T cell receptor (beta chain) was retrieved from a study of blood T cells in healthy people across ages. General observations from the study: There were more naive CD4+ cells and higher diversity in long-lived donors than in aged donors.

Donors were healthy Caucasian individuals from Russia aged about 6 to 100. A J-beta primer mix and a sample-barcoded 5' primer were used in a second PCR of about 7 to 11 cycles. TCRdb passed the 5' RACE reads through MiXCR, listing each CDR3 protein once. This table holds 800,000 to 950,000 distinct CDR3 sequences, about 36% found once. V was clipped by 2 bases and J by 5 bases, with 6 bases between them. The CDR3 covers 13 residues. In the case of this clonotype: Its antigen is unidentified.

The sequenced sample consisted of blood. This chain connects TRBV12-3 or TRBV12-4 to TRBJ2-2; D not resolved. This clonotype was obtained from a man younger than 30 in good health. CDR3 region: CASSLMATGELFF. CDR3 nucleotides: TGTGCCAGCAGTTTAATGGCAACCGGGGAGCTGTTTTTT.